These T cell receptor beta chains were read from a single sample in a study of CD8+ T cells in alopecia areata. Assay: immunoSEQ multiplex PCR; the TCRdb copy retains only in-frame clones and omits some. The profile shows fewer than 250,000 clones, over 55% of them singletons. The sample in question was CD4+ T cells sorted from blood, obtained at week 24, from a patient treated with tofacitinib. Receptors originate from a human donor with alopecia areata. The CDR3 runs from the conserved cysteine through the conserved F or W. D genes are given only for firm matches. A row's size may be missing; if present it is once, few, many or a size class.

len: 15
abundance: few
v_gene: TRBV4-1
j_gene: TRBJ1-5
d_gene: TRBD1
CDR3nt: TGCGCCAGCAGCCAAATCTTTCAGGGGGGTCAGCCCCAGCATTTT
CDR3aa: CASSQIFQGGQPQHF

len: 14
abundance: NA
v_gene: TRBV2
j_gene: TRBJ2-3
d_gene: NA
CDR3nt: TGTGCCAGCAGCGAGGGGTCCTGGAGAGATACGCAGTATTTT
CDR3aa: CASSEGSWRDTQYF

len: 14
abundance: NA
v_gene: TRBV5-1
j_gene: TRBJ2-7
d_gene: TRBD2
CDR3nt: TGCGCCAGCAGTTACGGGACTAGCGGGGACGAGCAGTACTTC
CDR3aa: CASSYGTSGDEQYF

len: 11
abundance: NA
v_gene: TRBV2
j_gene: TRBJ1-1
d_gene: NA
CDR3nt: TGTGCCAGCACCGCGGAGGCTGAAGCTTTCTTT
CDR3aa: CASTAEAEAFF

len: 15
abundance: NA
v_gene: TRBV5-1
j_gene: TRBJ1-1
d_gene: NA
CDR3nt: TGCGCCAGCAGCCCACCGATTGGGTTAAGCCCTGAAGCTTTCTTT
CDR3aa: CASSPPIGLSPEAFF

len: 15
abundance: NA
v_gene: TRBV19
j_gene: TRBJ1-2
d_gene: TRBD1
CDR3nt: TGTGCCAGTAGTATAGATCAACAGGGGTCCAATGGCTACACCTTC
CDR3aa: CASSIDQQGSNGYTF

len: 13
abundance: NA
v_gene: TRBV6-6
j_gene: TRBJ1-6
d_gene: NA
CDR3nt: TGTGCCAGCAGTTATGATCCAGTTTCACCCCTCCACTTT
CDR3aa: CASSYDPVSPLHF

len: 12
abundance: NA
v_gene: TRBV6-6
j_gene: TRBJ1-1
d_gene: NA
CDR3nt: TGTGCCAGCGGTGGGACATCAACTGAAGCTTTCTTT
CDR3aa: CASGGTSTEAFF

len: 11
abundance: few
v_gene: TRBV27
j_gene: TRBJ2-1
d_gene: NA
CDR3nt: TGTGCCAGCAGTTTTCTGAATGAGCAGTTCTTC
CDR3aa: CASSFLNEQFF

len: 15
abundance: NA
v_gene: TRBV4-2
j_gene: TRBJ2-1
d_gene: NA
CDR3nt: TGTGCCAGCAGCCAGATTCTTCGAACGGGGGTTGAGCAGTTCTTC
CDR3aa: CASSQILRTGVEQFF

len: 11
abundance: NA
v_gene: TRBV2
j_gene: TRBJ2-7
d_gene: NA
CDR3nt: TGTGCCAGCAGTGGGAGGGACGAGCAGTACTTC
CDR3aa: CASSGRDEQYF

len: 16
abundance: NA
v_gene: TRBV11-2
j_gene: TRBJ2-2
d_gene: NA
CDR3nt: TGTGCCAGCAGCTTAGGTCTTCGGCAGAACACCGGGGAGCTGTTTTTT
CDR3aa: CASSLGLRQNTGELFF

len: 10
abundance: NA
v_gene: TRBV20-1
j_gene: TRBJ2-5
d_gene: NA
CDR3nt: TGCAGTGCTTGGGGGGAGACCCAGTACTTC
CDR3aa: CSAWGETQYF

len: 16
abundance: NA
v_gene: TRBV2
j_gene: TRBJ2-7
d_gene: NA
CDR3nt: TGTGCCAGCAGTGATGTGGGGCGGGTAGCCTCCTACGAGCAGTACTTC
CDR3aa: CASSDVGRVASYEQYF

len: 14
abundance: few
v_gene: TRBV11-3
j_gene: TRBJ2-7
d_gene: NA
CDR3nt: TGTGCCAGCAGCTCCTCTCCGGACAGTAACGAGCAGTACTTC
CDR3aa: CASSSSPDSNEQYF

len: 15
abundance: NA
v_gene: TRBV9
j_gene: TRBJ1-2
d_gene: TRBD1
CDR3nt: TGTGCCAGCAGCCCCCGCAGGACAGGCCTCTATGGCTACACCTTC
CDR3aa: CASSPRRTGLYGYTF

len: 16
abundance: few
v_gene: TRBV19
j_gene: TRBJ2-3
d_gene: TRBD1
CDR3nt: TGTGCCAGTAGTCCTGGACCGGGACAGAGCACAGATACGCAGTATTTT
CDR3aa: CASSPGPGQSTDTQYF

len: 12
abundance: few
v_gene: TRBV7-9
j_gene: TRBJ1-2
d_gene: NA
CDR3nt: TGTGCCAGCAGCCCGCCCTTGGGGGAGTACACCTTC
CDR3aa: CASSPPLGEYTF

len: 13
abundance: once
v_gene: TRBV11-3
j_gene: TRBJ2-7
d_gene: NA
CDR3nt: TGTGCCAGCAGGCGCTCCGAATTCTACGAGCAGTACTTC
CDR3aa: CASRRSEFYEQYF

len: 15
abundance: NA
v_gene: TRBV15
j_gene: TRBJ1-1
d_gene: NA
CDR3nt: TGTGCCACCAGCAGAGAGGCAGGAGGGAGTAGTGAAGCTTTCTTT
CDR3aa: CATSREAGGSSEAFF

len: 16
abundance: NA
v_gene: TRBV7-6
j_gene: TRBJ1-1
d_gene: NA
CDR3nt: TGTGCCAGCAGCTTAGCGCTGGGGGGACTGAACACTGAAGCTTTCTTT
CDR3aa: CASSLALGGLNTEAFF

len: 15
abundance: few
v_gene: TRBV29-1
j_gene: TRBJ1-2
d_gene: NA
CDR3nt: TGCAGCGTTGAAGAGTGGACAGCTCTAAACTATGGCTACACCTTC
CDR3aa: CSVEEWTALNYGYTF

len: 15
abundance: NA
v_gene: TRBV2
j_gene: TRBJ1-6
d_gene: TRBD1
CDR3nt: TGTGCCAGCTCCGAGGCAGGGGGCGTTAATTCACCCCTCCACTTT
CDR3aa: CASSEAGGVNSPLHF

len: 14
abundance: NA
v_gene: TRBV7-9
j_gene: TRBJ2-2
d_gene: NA
CDR3nt: TGTGCCAGCAGCGACCGACCCCGAGGAGGGGAGCTGTTTTTT
CDR3aa: CASSDRPRGGELFF

len: 13
abundance: once
v_gene: TRBV30
j_gene: TRBJ1-6
d_gene: NA
CDR3nt: TGTGCCTGGAGTGTACAGAGGGATTCACCCCTCCACTTT
CDR3aa: CAWSVQRDSPLHF

len: 15
abundance: NA
v_gene: TRBV6-6
j_gene: TRBJ1-6
d_gene: NA
CDR3nt: TGTGCCAGCAGTTACCTACAGGGAAGGGATTCACCCCTCCACTTT
CDR3aa: CASSYLQGRDSPLHF

len: 16
abundance: NA
v_gene: TRBV25-1
j_gene: TRBJ2-7
d_gene: TRBD1
CDR3nt: TGTGCCAGCAGTGAATTTTTAGGGACAGGGAACTACGAGCAGTACTTC
CDR3aa: CASSEFLGTGNYEQYF

len: 13
abundance: once
v_gene: TRBV11-2
j_gene: TRBJ2-7
d_gene: NA
CDR3nt: TGTGCCAGCACCGACAGGCTATCCTACGAGCAGTACTTC
CDR3aa: CASTDRLSYEQYF

len: 13
abundance: NA
v_gene: TRBV30
j_gene: TRBJ1-2
d_gene: NA
CDR3nt: TGTGCCTGGAGTCCGGGGACCTCCTATGGCTACACCTTC
CDR3aa: CAWSPGTSYGYTF

len: 11
abundance: NA
v_gene: TRBV20-1
j_gene: TRBJ2-5
d_gene: NA
CDR3nt: TGCAGTGCTAGCAAGGGGGAGACCCAGTACTTC
CDR3aa: CSASKGETQYF

len: 13
abundance: NA
v_gene: TRBV4-3
j_gene: TRBJ1-2
d_gene: NA
CDR3nt: TGCGCCAGCAGCCTCGAGAGGTCTTACGGCTACACCTTC
CDR3aa: CASSLERSYGYTF

len: 15
abundance: few
v_gene: TRBV19
j_gene: TRBJ1-5
d_gene: NA
CDR3nt: TGTGCCAGTACCCCAGGGAACGCGGACAATCAGCCCCAGCATTTT
CDR3aa: CASTPGNADNQPQHF

len: 14
abundance: NA
v_gene: TRBV29-1
j_gene: TRBJ2-3
d_gene: TRBD2
CDR3nt: TGCAGCGTTGAGTGGAGCGGGGGCCGGGGTCCGCAGTATTTT
CDR3aa: CSVEWSGGRGPQYF

len: 10
abundance: NA
v_gene: TRBV4-1
j_gene: TRBJ1-1
d_gene: NA
CDR3nt: TGCGCCAGCAGCAACACTGAAGCTTTCTTT
CDR3aa: CASSNTEAFF

len: 10
abundance: NA
v_gene: TRBV29-1
j_gene: TRBJ1-1
d_gene: NA
CDR3nt: TGCAGCGTTGTGCAGGTTGAAGCTTTCTTT
CDR3aa: CSVVQVEAFF

len: 14
abundance: NA
v_gene: TRBV7-8
j_gene: TRBJ2-5
d_gene: NA
CDR3nt: TGTGCCAGCAGCTTAGCGGGGGGGCTAGAGACCCAGTACTTC
CDR3aa: CASSLAGGLETQYF

len: 15
abundance: NA
v_gene: TRBV9
j_gene: TRBJ2-5
d_gene: NA
CDR3nt: TGTGCCAGCAGCGTAGGGGCCTTCTATGGAGAGACCCAGTACTTC
CDR3aa: CASSVGAFYGETQYF

len: 14
abundance: once
v_gene: TRBV29-1
j_gene: TRBJ1-2
d_gene: NA
CDR3nt: TGCAGCGTTGAACGGCGCCTCACTAACTATGGCTACACCTTC
CDR3aa: CSVERRLTNYGYTF

len: 13
abundance: NA
v_gene: TRBV29-1
j_gene: TRBJ2-5
d_gene: TRBD1
CDR3nt: TGCAGCGTTCGACAGGGGGATGGGGAGACCCAGTACTTC
CDR3aa: CSVRQGDGETQYF

len: 15
abundance: once
v_gene: TRBV25-1
j_gene: TRBJ2-5
d_gene: TRBD1
CDR3nt: TGTGCCAGCAGCGACAACAGGGGGCGCGGAGAGACCCAGTACTTC
CDR3aa: CASSDNRGRGETQYF

len: 12
abundance: few
v_gene: TRBV6-5
j_gene: TRBJ2-7
d_gene: NA
CDR3nt: TGTGCCAGCAGTGCGGATTTCTACGAGCAGTACTTC
CDR3aa: CASSADFYEQYF

len: 11
abundance: NA
v_gene: TRBV29-1
j_gene: TRBJ2-5
d_gene: TRBD1
CDR3nt: TGCAGCCTGAGGGGGCTGGGGACCCAGTACTTC
CDR3aa: CSLRGLGTQYF

len: 14
abundance: few
v_gene: TRBV7-9
j_gene: TRBJ2-5
d_gene: TRBD1
CDR3nt: TGTGCCAGCAGCTTGAACAGGGGGCAGGAGACCCAGTACTTC
CDR3aa: CASSLNRGQETQYF

len: 13
abundance: NA
v_gene: TRBV7-2
j_gene: TRBJ1-6
d_gene: NA
CDR3nt: TGTGCCAGCAGCTTAGAGTTAAATTCACCCCTCCACTTT
CDR3aa: CASSLELNSPLHF

len: 14
abundance: few
v_gene: TRBV6-5
j_gene: TRBJ1-4
d_gene: NA
CDR3nt: TGTGCCAGCAGTCGGGGCAGTCCGAAGGAAAAACTGTTTTTT
CDR3aa: CASSRGSPKEKLFF

len: 18
abundance: NA
v_gene: TRBV5-5
j_gene: TRBJ2-3
d_gene: TRBD2
CDR3nt: TGTGCCAGCAGCTTCTCGCCAGGGACTAGCGCGTTTCGCGATACGCAGTATTTT
CDR3aa: CASSFSPGTSAFRDTQYF

len: 16
abundance: NA
v_gene: TRBV25-1
j_gene: TRBJ1-5
d_gene: NA
CDR3nt: TGTGCCAGCAGTGAATCGGGGGGATCCTTCAATCAGCCCCAGCATTTT
CDR3aa: CASSESGGSFNQPQHF

len: 12
abundance: NA
v_gene: TRBV29-1
j_gene: TRBJ2-1
d_gene: NA
CDR3nt: TGCAGCGGGCAGGGGTGGGACAATGAGCAGTTCTTC
CDR3aa: CSGQGWDNEQFF

len: 13
abundance: NA
v_gene: TRBV18
j_gene: TRBJ1-2
d_gene: NA
CDR3nt: TGTGCCAGCTCCCTAGCAGGAAACTATGGCTACACCTTC
CDR3aa: CASSLAGNYGYTF

len: 15
abundance: NA
v_gene: TRBV19
j_gene: TRBJ1-5
d_gene: NA
CDR3nt: TGTGCCAGTACGAAAGGTGCGTCGAGCAATCAGCCCCAGCATTTT
CDR3aa: CASTKGASSNQPQHF